These 9 T cell receptor beta chains share one sample of origin, sequenced in a study of spatial heterogeneity in lung cancer. The sample's time point: blood at routine non-recurrence follow-up after resection. Whole RNA from tumor, nontumor lung or frozen PBMC was sequenced unsorted. TCRdb reprocessed the 5' RACE reads with MiXCR, giving one entry per CDR3 protein. The profile covers fewer than 60,000 distinct CDR3 sequences, with about 7.4% appearing a single time and less than 45% taken by the ten largest. Specimen: PBMCs, collected at follow-up. All receptors come from a female donor with early-stage non-small cell lung cancer.

This clonotype occurred many times. This chain links TRBV28 with TRBJ1-3; maybe TRBD1 (5 bases). This CDR3 region has 14 residues. Trimming stripped 5 bases from V and 5 bases from J, with 13 bases between. Looked up from germline, CDR1 is MDHEN and CDR2 is SYDVKM. The CDR3 nucleotides are TGTGCCAGCAGTGCCGGACACCTACGAAACACCATATATTTT. Its protein product is CASSAGHLRNTIYF.

This clonotype was counted only a few times. The rearrangement uses TRBV6-5 and TRBJ2-2; D gene ambiguous. Germline V CDR1 and CDR2: MNHEY, SVGAGI. Trimming took off 11 bases at V and 5 bases at J, with 21 bases between the two ends. This CDR3 is built from 15 residues. Written as DNA, the CDR3 is TGTGCCTCATCGGCGAGGTCAGCCCTTACCGGGGAGCTGTTTTTT. Residues: CASSARSALTGELFF.

This clonotype was recorded many times. V and J are TRBV28 and TRBJ1-5; D ambiguous. V dropped 4 bases and J dropped 4 bases, with 17 bases sitting between them. There are 16 residues in the CDR3. CDR1 and CDR2 from the germline V gene are MDHEN and SYDVKM. CDR3 amino acids: CASSSAGSGQNQPQHF. For the CDR3, the DNA is TGTGCCAGCAGTTCTGCAGGTTCCGGTCAAAATCAGCCCCAGCATTTT.

This clonotype was observed many times. The chain has TRBV24-1 and TRBJ1-4; possible D gene TRBD1, 6 bases. The CDR3 runs 16 residues. Trimming stripped 6 bases from V and 6 bases from J, with 19 bases between. Germline values: CDR1 KGHDR, CDR2 SFDVKD. The CDR3 region is CATSRQVFPWDEKLFF. In DNA form, the CDR3 reads TGTGCCACCAGTCGACAGGTCTTCCCCTGGGATGAAAAACTGTTTTTT.

The chain joins TRBV7-9 to TRBJ1-3; no reliable D call. In germline, CDR1 is SEHNR, CDR2 FQNEAQ (reference sequence). With 4 bases removed from V and 9 bases from J, the gap between germline ends came to 22 bases. This CDR3 has 16 amino acids. The DNA of the CDR3 is TGTGCCAGCAGCTCTCAATCCGAGGCCCCCCGCTCCACCATATATTTT. It yields the protein CASSSQSEAPRSTIYF.

This clonotype was found many times. V usage is TRBV7-2 and J usage is TRBJ2-5; D possibly corresponds to TRBD2 (7 bases). The germline V gene has CDR1 SGHTA and CDR2 FQGNSA. CDR3 size: 14 residues. The V and J ends lost 3 bases and 4 bases respectively, with 12 bases between them. The CDR3 DNA reads as TGTGCCAGCAGCTTTCAGGGGAGGGGAGAGACCCAGTACTTC. Protein: CASSFQGRGETQYF.

This clonotype was detected only a few times. The V gene is TRBV6-1, the J gene TRBJ1-6; D is possibly TRBD1 (5 bases). The V gene's germline CDR1 is MNHNS and CDR2 SASEGT. V shed 5 bases and J shed 9 bases, with 11 bases lying between them. This CDR3 contains 13 residues. The CDR3 sequence is CASSPGAFSPLHF. CDR3 nucleotides: TGTGCCAGCAGTCCCGGGGCCTTTTCACCCCTCCACTTT.

V is TRBV28 and J is TRBJ1-4; D is undetermined. This CDR3 is built from 16 residues. V was trimmed by 4 bases and J by 8 bases, leaving 20 bases between them. Germline CDR1 MDHEN, CDR2 SYDVKM. CDR3 residues: CASSSVIRSRREKLFF. The CDR3 DNA reads TGTGCCAGCAGTTCAGTGATTCGTTCCCGGCGGGAAAAACTGTTTTTT.

This clonotype was seen at least ten times. The chain carries TRBV4-3 and TRBJ1-2; unclear D gene. The CDR3 has 15 amino acids. V dropped 0 bases and J dropped 5 bases, with 13 bases sitting between them. Germline V gene data show CDR1 as LGHNA and CDR2 as YSLEER. CDR3 coding DNA: TGCGCCAGCAGCCAAGACCGCTCCCGATTTTATGGCTACACCTTC. Translation gives CASSQDRSRFYGYTF.